The following is a TCR beta chain sequence with its context. This sample is part of a study of control samples from healthy donors and cancer patients. Sequencing used immunoSEQ multiplex PCR; TCRdb keeps in-frame clones, though not all of them. The sample records approximately 150,000 clones, 91% being singletons. This CDR3 is 16 amino acids long. CDR1 is LGHNA and CDR2 is YSLEER in the germline V gene. V lost 0 bases, J lost 0 bases, and 9 bases lay in between. The sequencing input was blood. The chain has TRBV4-3 and TRBJ1-3; no firm D call. This TCR derives from a man in his late teens or twenties in good health. CDR3 DNA sequence: TGCGCCAGCAGCCAAGATCGGACGGTCTCTGGAAACACCATATATTTT. This codes for CASSQDRTVSGNTIYF.